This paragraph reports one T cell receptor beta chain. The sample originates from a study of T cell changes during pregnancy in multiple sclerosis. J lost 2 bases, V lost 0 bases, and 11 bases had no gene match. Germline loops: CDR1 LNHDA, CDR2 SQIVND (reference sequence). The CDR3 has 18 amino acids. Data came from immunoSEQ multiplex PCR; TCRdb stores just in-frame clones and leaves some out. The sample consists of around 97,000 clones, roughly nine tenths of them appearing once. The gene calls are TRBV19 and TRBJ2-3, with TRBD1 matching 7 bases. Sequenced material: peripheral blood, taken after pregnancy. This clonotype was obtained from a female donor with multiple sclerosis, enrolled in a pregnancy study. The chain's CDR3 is CASSIEYSGGQVTDTQYF. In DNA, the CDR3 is TGTGCCAGTAGTATAGAGTATAGTGGAGGACAGGTCACAGATACGCAGTATTTT.